This TCR beta chain was found in a study of T-cell reconstitution after alpha-beta-depleted transplantation in children. This clonotype has just a few counts. Unique molecular identifiers were used to barcode this TCRbeta library. TCRdb re-called the PCR reads through MiXCR, storing one row per CDR3 protein. The sample lists about 500,000 distinct CDR3 sequences, 32% seen once, with 2% to 3% in the top ten. Germline CDR1 DFQATT, CDR2 SNEGSKA (reference sequence). Trimming cost V 6 bases and J 7 bases; bases outside gene matches: 21. The CDR3 runs to 17 residues. The TCR sequence derives from a human donor who donated a stem cell graft to a child with aplastic anemia. This chain links TRBV20-1 with TRBJ2-1; TRBD1 matches at 7 bases. The sample in question was PBMCs from the stem cell graft donor, obtained from the stem cell graft. The CDR3 DNA is TGCAGTGCCCACTCCAATGACAGGGATCCTATTGATAATGAGCAGTTCTTC. Translated, it gives CSAHSNDRDPIDNEQFF.